This TCR beta chain was recorded in a study of Graves' ophthalmopathy and Graves' hyperthyroidism. This clonotype has only one observation. Its antigen is not identified. Physicians reached a diagnosis by relying on clinical symptoms, serum thyroxine, TRAb, thyroid ultrasound and orbital computed tomography. Amplifying from RNA transcripts, the study obtained TCR beta CDR3 regions. First-round RT-PCR relied on HTBI primers, and a second-round multiplex PCR came next. From the multiplex PCR reads, TCRdb called clonotypes with MiXCR, one entry per CDR3 protein. This table holds about 1.1 million distinct CDR3 sequences, less than 45% found once. Study-wide results and limits: The study's model predicted ophthalmopathy progression at approximately 71% sensitivity and approximately 72% specificity. Detected in blood as well were most expanded thyroid clonotypes with frequency above 0.001.

The material sequenced was peripheral blood or thyroid tissue (not recorded which). This clonotype originated in an adult man with Graves' hyperthyroidism.

CDR3 in amino acids: CSFAYGTGSSGSYEQYF. CDR3 nucleotide sequence: TGCAGCTTTGCGTATGGGACAGGGTCTAGCGGATCCTACGAGCAGTACTTC. The chain combines TRBV29-1 with TRBJ2-7; 9 nucleotides line up with TRBD1. With V trimmed by 8 bases and J by 1 base, 18 bases remained unmatched. The CDR3 sequence is 17 residues long. Per the germline V gene, CDR1 is SQVTM and CDR2 is ANQGSEA.